This T cell receptor beta chain was captured by sequencing in a study of vaccination effects on CD4 cells after COVID-19. Sequencing in the ViraFEST assay came after antigen-specific CD4+ T cells had been expanded with viral peptide pools, which were used to stimulate PBMC. Isolating CD4+ T cells followed roughly ten days of culture. Everyone in the study got two shots of either the BNT162b2 or mRNA-1273 vaccine. On this clone: Antigen specificity is unknown.

TCRdb's table, derived via immunoSEQ multiplex PCR, lists solely in-frame clones and lacks some. This table holds 20,000 to 30,000 clones, 60% to 85% found once. The material was CD4+ T cells from PBMCs cultured with HCoV-NL63 spike peptides, obtained after COVID-19 vaccination. The clonotype was recovered from a human donor who received a COVID-19 vaccine.

CDR3 coding DNA: TGTGCCATCAGTACAACCGGGACAGGGTACAATGAGCAGTTCTTC. Protein product: CAISTTGTGYNEQFF. The chain combines TRBV10-3 with TRBJ2-1; TRBD1 matches at 9 bases. This CDR3 region has 15 residues. Germline CDR1 is ENHRY and CDR2 is SYGVKD. The V and J ends lost 5 bases and 4 bases, in that order; junction bases with no gene match: 6.